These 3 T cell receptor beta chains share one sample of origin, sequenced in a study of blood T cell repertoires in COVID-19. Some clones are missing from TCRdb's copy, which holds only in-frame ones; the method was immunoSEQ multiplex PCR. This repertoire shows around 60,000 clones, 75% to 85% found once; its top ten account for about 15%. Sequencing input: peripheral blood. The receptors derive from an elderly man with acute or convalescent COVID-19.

This CDR3 reads CATGGTRIQPQHF. In DNA, the CDR3 is TGTGCCACCGGGGGAACCAGGATTCAGCCCCAGCATTTT. The rearrangement uses TRBV6-5 and TRBJ1-5, with TRBD1 as a possible D gene (5 bases). The germline V and J ends were trimmed by 10 bases and 6 bases, with 16 bases remaining between them. Germline V gives CDR1 MNHEY, CDR2 SVGAGI. CDR3 length: 13 amino acids.

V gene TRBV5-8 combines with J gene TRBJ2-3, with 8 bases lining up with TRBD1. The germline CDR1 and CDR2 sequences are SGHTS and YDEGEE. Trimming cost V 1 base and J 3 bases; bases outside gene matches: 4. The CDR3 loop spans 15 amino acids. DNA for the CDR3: TGTGCCAGCAGCTTGCAAGGACAGGGAACAGATACGCAGTATTTT. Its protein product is CASSLQGQGTDTQYF.

The CDR3 nucleotides read TGCGCCAGCAGCTTTGAGGTGGGTACCTACGAGCAGTACTTC. Translating gives CASSFEVGTYEQYF. The rearrangement uses TRBV5-1 and TRBJ2-7; D gene uncertain. There are 14 residues in the CDR3. V was pared by 2 bases and J by 2 bases, with 11 bases between. Germline lookup yields CDR1 SGHRS and CDR2 YFSETQ.